The 21 T cell receptor beta chains given below trace back to one sample, sequenced in a study of neoadjuvant anti-PD-1 for oral cavity cancer. Sequencing used immunoSEQ multiplex PCR; TCRdb keeps in-frame clones, though not all of them. The sample includes tens of thousands of clones, over 70% of them seen just once. The source material was PBMCs, sampled before nivolumab (anti-PD-1) treatment. The receptors were sampled from a person aged 35-79 years with oral cavity squamous cell carcinoma.

The chain links TRBV6-5 to TRBJ1-1, with D possibly matching TRBD1 (5 bases). This CDR3 has 13 amino acids. The V gene lost 2 bases and the J gene lost 9 bases, with 13 bases spanning the gap. The V gene's germline CDR1 is MNHEY and CDR2 SVGAGI. This CDR3 is CASSYGWGLKAFF. The CDR3 DNA reads as TGTGCCAGCAGTTACGGATGGGGGTTGAAAGCTTTCTTT.

The CDR3 is CASTRDRTYGYTF. CDR3 sequence (DNA): TGTGCCAGCACTCGGGACCGCACCTATGGCTACACCTTC. V is TRBV2 and J is TRBJ1-2; D is perhaps TRBD1 (5 bases). Trimming removed 7 bases from V and 4 bases from J, with 13 bases in between. The CDR3 runs to 13 residues. CDR1 is SNHLY, CDR2 FYNNEI, per germline.

This chain joins TRBV6-5 and TRBJ2-7; D may be TRBD1 (5 bases). CDR1 and CDR2 from the germline V gene are MNHEY and SVGAGI. The V end was cut by 0 bases, the J end by 3 bases, with 9 bases between. This CDR3 is built from 14 residues. DNA of the CDR3: TGTGCCAGCAGTTACTCACCAGGGTACTACGAGCAGTACTTC. It encodes CASSYSPGYYEQYF.

V is TRBV11-2 and J is TRBJ1-5; D call uncertain. V was cut by 1 base and J by 3 bases, with 10 bases left in between. Germline V gene lookup returns CDR1 SGHAT and CDR2 FQNNGV. This CDR3 region has 15 residues. This chain's CDR3 is CASSLGGYANQPQHF. The CDR3 DNA is TGTGCCAGCAGCTTAGGAGGATATGCCAATCAGCCCCAGCATTTT.

The chain combines TRBV11-2 with TRBJ2-3; D call uncertain. The length of the CDR3 is 15 residues. The V and J ends lost 5 bases and 3 bases respectively, with 15 bases between them. Germline CDR1 reads SGHAT; CDR2 reads FQNNGV. In DNA, the CDR3 is TGTGCCAGCAGCCGCAAACACAAAAAGACAGATACGCAGTATTTT. As protein: CASSRKHKKTDTQYF. The full variable domain, with the rest looked up from reference TRBV11-2 and TRBJ2-3, is EAGVAQSPRYKIIEKRQSVAFWCNPISGHATLYWYQQILGQGPKLLIQFQNNGVVDDSQLPKDRFSAERLKGVDSTLKIQPAKLEDSAVYLCASSRKHKKTDTQYFGPGTRLTVL.

The chain joins TRBV29-1 to TRBJ2-3; D is undetermined. Germline V CDR1 and CDR2: SQVTM, ANQGSEA. The CDR3 is 10 residues long. The V and J ends lost 4 bases and 6 bases respectively, with 5 bases between them. This CDR3 reads CSVVFDTQYF. Here the CDR3 DNA reads TGCAGCGTTGTTTTCGATACGCAGTATTTT.

This clone has a handful of counts. The J gene is TRBJ1-3, the V gene TRBV11-2; D possibly corresponds to TRBD1 (5 bases). The CDR3 length is 15 residues. V gave up 1 base and J gave up 2 bases, with 9 bases separating them. Germline CDR1 reads SGHAT; CDR2 reads FQNNGV. CDR3 residues: CASSLAGGTGNTIYF. CDR3 bases: TGTGCCAGCAGCTTAGCTGGGGGAACTGGAAACACCATATATTTT.

This chain connects TRBV7-4 to TRBJ2-7, with D hard to call. Germline V gene sequence: CDR1 SGHVT, CDR2 SQSDAQ. V was shortened by 5 bases and J by 2 bases, with 4 bases between the two germline ends. The CDR3 covers 11 residues. CDR3 nucleotide sequence: TGTGCCAGCAGCGCCCCCTACGAGCAGTACTTC. Its protein product is CASSAPYEQYF.

Here the CDR3 DNA reads TGTGCCTGGAGTGTTCGGGGCTCCTACAATGAGCAGTTCTTC. This codes for CAWSVRGSYNEQFF. The chain employs TRBV30 and TRBJ2-1; D is perhaps TRBD2 (5 bases). The germline V gene encodes CDR1 GTSNPN and CDR2 SVGIG (reference sequence). Deletions cut 0 bases from V and 0 bases from J, with 6 bases between. The length of the CDR3 is 14 residues.

In the case of this clone: The sample holds other DNA sequences that translate to the same CDR3. This sequence joins TRBV6-5 and TRBJ1-1, with D possibly being TRBD1 (5 bases). Germline lookup yields CDR1 MNHEY and CDR2 SVGAGI. Trimming pared 0 bases from V and 4 bases from J, leaving 6 bases between. This CDR3 comprises 13 residues. The CDR3 reads CASSYSRGTEAFF. CDR3 nucleotide sequence: TGTGCCAGCAGTTACTCGAGGGGCACTGAAGCTTTCTTT.

The rearrangement uses TRBV5-6 and TRBJ1-3; D is ambiguous. The CDR3 has 15 amino acids. Per germline, CDR1 SGHDT and CDR2 YYEEEE. V was pared by 4 bases and J by 0 bases, with 11 bases between. DNA of the CDR3: TGTGCCAGCAGCCTCACCCGAGACTCTGGAAACACCATATATTTT. Amino acids: CASSLTRDSGNTIYF.

The genes are TRBV11-3 and TRBJ2-7; 7 nucleotides agree with TRBD2. This CDR3 comprises 15 residues. Germline assignment: CDR1 SGHNT and CDR2 YENEEA. J gave up 2 bases and V 2 bases, and 6 bases lay outside the gene matches. The DNA for the CDR3 is TGTGCCAGCAGCTTAAGGGGCGGGGGAGCCTACGAGCAGTACTTC. Translating gives CASSLRGGGAYEQYF.

The V call is TRBV5-1, the J call TRBJ2-3; 10 bases are shared with TRBD1. The CDR3 totals 16 residues. V was clipped by 3 bases and J by 3 bases; unmatched bases: 7. Germline CDR1 reads SGHRS; CDR2 reads YFSETQ. CDR3 sequence reads: CASSSRQGAPTDTQYF. The CDR3 coding sequence is TGCGCCAGCAGCTCCCGACAGGGGGCCCCTACAGATACGCAGTATTTT.

The chain couples TRBV29-1 to TRBJ1-1; no clear D gene. Trimming removed 3 bases at V and 11 bases at J, with 16 bases between. Germline values: CDR1 SQVTM, CDR2 ANQGSEA. This CDR3 spans 12 amino acids. For the CDR3, the DNA is TGCAGCGTTGATTCAGCAGGTCAAGGGGCTTTCTTT. Protein: CSVDSAGQGAFF. Together with reference TRBV29-1 and TRBJ1-1, the CDR3 gives the full variable domain: SAVISQKPSRDICQRGTSLTIQCQVDSQVTMMFWYRQQPGQSLTLIATANQGSEATYESGFVIDKFPISRPNLTFSTLTVSNMSPEDSSIYLCSVDSAGQGAFFGQGTRLTVV.

The V and J genes are TRBV6-5 and TRBJ1-2; the D gene is possibly TRBD1 (5 bases). The V end was cut by 4 bases, the J end by 4 bases, with 7 bases between. The CDR3 sequence is 12 residues long. CDR1 is MNHEY, CDR2 SVGAGI, per germline. The CDR3 coding sequence is TGTGCCAGCAGTTGGGACGGCTATGGCTACACCTTC. Protein: CASSWDGYGYTF.

This clone came up once. The rearrangement uses TRBV7-8 and TRBJ1-5, with TRBD1 identical over 7 bases. The CDR3 sequence is 15 residues long. The V and J ends lost 7 bases and 1 base, in that order; junction bases with no gene match: 7. The germline gives CDR1 SGHVS, CDR2 FQNEAQ. The CDR3 DNA is TGTGCCAGCACCAGGGGGAGGGTGAGCAATCAGCCCCAGCATTTT. Encoded protein: CASTRGRVSNQPQHF.

The genes are TRBV27 and TRBJ2-1; TRBD2 aligns across 7 bases. Germline CDR1 reads MNHEY; CDR2 reads SMNVEV (reference sequence). J gave up 0 bases and V 3 bases, and 8 bases lay outside the gene matches. This CDR3 is 17 amino acids long. CDR3 loop: CASSFALAASSYNEQFF. As DNA, the CDR3 is TGTGCCAGCAGTTTTGCGCTAGCGGCAAGCTCCTACAATGAGCAGTTCTTC.

The genes are TRBV11-2 and TRBJ2-7; TRBD2 matches 7 bases. Trimming took 5 bases from V and 3 from J; bases not matched to a gene: 7. Germline V gene lookup returns CDR1 SGHAT and CDR2 FQNNGV. The CDR3 covers 14 residues. CDR3 loop: CASSPMTGGYEQYF. CDR3 sequence (DNA): TGTGCCAGCAGCCCCATGACGGGGGGCTACGAGCAGTACTTC.

This chain uses TRBV7-9 with TRBJ2-3; D remains ambiguous. The germline V gene has CDR1 SEHNR and CDR2 FQNEAQ (reference sequence). The CDR3 length is 15 residues. The V end was cut by 5 bases, the J end by 2 bases, with 14 bases between. Here the CDR3 DNA reads TGTGCCAGCAGCCCAAGGGAAAGCCTCACAGATACGCAGTATTTT. Translation: CASSPRESLTDTQYF.

Details on this clone: The junction shows a germline mismatch at one end, possibly a read error. The chain carries TRBV7-3 and TRBJ2-2; 9 bases map to TRBD2. The CDR3 consists of 13 residues. CDR1 is SGHTA and CDR2 is FQGTGA in the germline V gene. CDR3 in amino acids: CASSLIGGGELLF. The DNA of the CDR3 is TGTGCCAGCAGCTTAATCGGCGGGGGGGAGCTGCTTTTT.

Note on this clone: Other DNA sequences from this sample encode an identical CDR3 as well. J is TRBJ1-3 and V is TRBV29-1; D gene ambiguous. The V end was cut by 7 bases, the J end by 0 bases, with 10 bases between. The length of the CDR3 is 13 residues. Germline V gene lookup returns CDR1 SQVTM and CDR2 ANQGSEA. The CDR3 DNA is TGCAGCGGGGGTTCGGACTCTGGAAACACCATATATTTT. Protein product: CSGGSDSGNTIYF.